These 28 T cell receptor beta chains share one sample of origin, sequenced in a study of T cell repertoires in cytomegalovirus infection. TCRdb used MiXCR to reprocess the reads, holding one entry per CDR3 protein. The sample has about 250,000 distinct CDR3 sequences; 6.5% are singletons. The sample was PBMCs. The receptors come from a human donor in good health (CMV status not recorded). Some clones in this sample may be carry-over from other donors' samples.

This clonotype was detected many times. This sequence joins TRBV7-2 and TRBJ2-7; D gene uncertain. In germline, CDR1 is SGHTA, CDR2 FQGNSA. The CDR3 length is 13 residues. Trimming cost V 1 base and J 1 base, with 5 bases left between them. CDR3 protein: CASSLVRSYEQYF. Written as DNA, the CDR3 is TGTGCCAGCAGCTTAGTTAGATCCTACGAGCAGTACTTC.

This clonotype has only a few counts. The chain has TRBV20-1 and TRBJ2-7, with a weak D call TRBD1 (5 bases). There are 14 residues in the CDR3. CDR1 and CDR2 from the germline V gene are DFQATT and SNEGSKA (reference sequence). Trimming pared 3 bases from V and 2 bases from J, leaving 14 bases between. DNA for the CDR3: TGCAGTGCTAGTACGGACACCTCAGCCTACGAGCAGTACTTC. The encoded protein is CSASTDTSAYEQYF.

This clonotype was seen many times. The rearrangement joins TRBV6-5 to TRBJ1-4; D perhaps matches TRBD1 (5 bases). V was pared by 5 bases and J by 8 bases, with 15 bases between. Germline lookup yields CDR1 MNHEY and CDR2 SVGAGI. This CDR3 has 14 amino acids. The CDR3 region has the DNA TGTGCCAGCAGTACGGGGGGGGAAGGCGAAAAACTGTTTTTT. Translation: CASSTGGEGEKLFF.

There are many counts of this clonotype. The chain couples TRBV11-3 to TRBJ2-6; TRBD1 agrees at 9 bases. Germline V gene sequence: CDR1 SGHNT, CDR2 YENEEA. The CDR3 runs 17 residues. The V segment lost 5 bases and the J segment 2 bases; nucleotides outside the gene matches: 7. The CDR3 DNA is TGTGCCAGCAGCCCGGGACAGGGAGTCACTGGGGCCAACGTCCTGACTTTC. Amino acid sequence: CASSPGQGVTGANVLTF.

Ten or more counts support this clonotype. The chain uses TRBV28 and TRBJ1-5; D may be TRBD1 (5 bases). The CDR3 loop spans 14 amino acids. The ends were cut back, 9 bases at V and 5 bases at J, with 17 bases in the middle. Germline V gene sequence: CDR1 MDHEN, CDR2 SYDVKM. The CDR3 bases are TGTGCCAGTCAACAATCGGGGGGGGATCAGCCCCAGCATTTT. Amino acid sequence: CASQQSGGDQPQHF.

This clonotype was counted at least ten times. J is TRBJ2-5 and V is TRBV7-8; 7 bases agree with TRBD1. This CDR3 contains 16 residues. The germline CDR1 and CDR2 sequences are SGHVS and FQNEAQ. The J segment lost 1 base and the V segment lost 1 base, leaving 6 bases of the junction unmatched. The CDR3: CASSLETGQLQETQYF. The CDR3 region has the DNA TGTGCCAGCAGCTTAGAGACGGGACAGCTCCAAGAGACCCAGTACTTC.

Ten or more counts support this clonotype. This chain links TRBV29-1 with TRBJ2-7; 8 positions match TRBD1. CDR3 length: 13 residues. Germline V gives CDR1 SQVTM, CDR2 ANQGSEA. The V gene end was trimmed by 2 bases and the J gene end by 4 bases; junction bases not matched to a gene: 4. The CDR3 DNA reads as TGCAGCGTTGAAAACAGGGGGATATACGAGCAGTACTTC. This codes for CSVENRGIYEQYF.

There are many counts of this clonotype. This rearrangement joins TRBV28 to TRBJ2-7; 7 bases match TRBD2. Germline V lookup: CDR1 MDHEN, CDR2 SYDVKM. CDR3 size: 14 residues. V lost 5 bases and J lost 6; bases outside the gene matches: 10. The CDR3 reads CASSDLAIAGEQYF. In nucleotides, the CDR3 is TGTGCCAGCAGTGACCTTGCGATAGCGGGCGAGCAGTACTTC.

On this clonotype: A junction end diverges from the germline sequence, so it may reflect a read error. The J gene is TRBJ2-1, the V gene TRBV12-5; tentatively, D is TRBD2 (7 bases). The germline CDR1 and CDR2 sequences are LGHNT and FRNRAP. This CDR3 is built from 16 residues. The CDR3 nucleotides are TGTGCTAGTGGTTTGGTACTACGAGGGGGGGCCGGTGAGAAGTTCTTC. Encoded protein: CASGLVLRGGAGEKFF.

This clonotype was recorded at least ten times. The CDR3 DNA reads as TGTGCCAGCAGCTGGGGGACAGTGAAAGAGACCCAGTACTTC. It is translated as CASSWGTVKETQYF. The V gene is TRBV11-2, the J gene TRBJ2-5; 7 nucleotides agree with TRBD1. J was trimmed by 3 bases and V by 4 bases; bases with no gene match: 5. This CDR3 is built from 14 residues. Per germline, CDR1 SGHAT and CDR2 FQNNGV.

There are many counts of this clonotype. The CDR3, as DNA: TGCAGTGCTTTTCGACTAGCGGGGGGCGACTACGAGCAGTACTTC. The encoded protein is CSAFRLAGGDYEQYF. J is TRBJ2-7 and V is TRBV20-1; 13 nucleotides agree with TRBD2. The germline V gene has CDR1 DFQATT and CDR2 SNEGSKA (reference sequence). The CDR3 is 15 residues long. J lost 3 bases, V lost 5 bases, and 7 bases had no gene match.

This clonotype was detected many times. V usage is TRBV5-4 and J usage is TRBJ2-7; D is perhaps TRBD1 (5 bases). This CDR3 is built from 14 residues. Trimming pared 6 bases from V and 0 bases from J, leaving 13 bases between. Looked up from germline, CDR1 is SGHNT and CDR2 is YYREEE (reference sequence). This chain's CDR3 is CASTPKGNSYEQYF. The DNA for the CDR3 is TGTGCCAGCACACCCAAGGGGAACTCCTACGAGCAGTACTTC.

Ten or more counts support this clonotype. The J gene is TRBJ2-7, the V gene TRBV2; 7 bases agree with TRBD1. Trimming at V came to 11 bases and at J to 6 bases, leaving 16 bases not matched to a gene. The CDR3 is 14 residues long. Looked up from germline, CDR1 is SNHLY and CDR2 is FYNNEI. The CDR3 protein is CAFHRGAPLGEQYF. DNA of the CDR3: TGTGCCTTTCACAGGGGTGCCCCTCTTGGCGAGCAGTACTTC. Looking up the rest from reference TRBV2 and TRBJ2-7 gives the full variable domain: EPEVTQTPSHQVTQMGQEVILRCVPISNHLYFYWYRQILGQKVEFLVSFYNNEISEKSEIFDDQFSVERPDGSNFTLKIRSTKLEDSAMYFCAFHRGAPLGEQYFGPGTRLTVT.

Many counts were recorded for this clonotype. The chain carries TRBV28 and TRBJ1-5; TRBD1 matches 7 bases. Germline V CDR1 and CDR2: MDHEN, SYDVKM. The trim removed 1 base at V and 3 bases at J, leaving 12 bases unmatched. The CDR3 contains 18 residues. In DNA, the CDR3 is TGTGCCAGCAGTTTATACACCACGGGACAGCGGAACAATCAGCCCCAGCATTTT. It is translated as CASSLYTTGQRNNQPQHF.

This clonotype was counted ten times or more. The chain employs TRBV7-9 and TRBJ1-2; D ambiguous. In germline, CDR1 is SEHNR, CDR2 FQNEAQ (reference sequence). This CDR3 is built from 14 residues. The V end was cut by 1 base, the J end by 4 bases, with 10 bases between. This CDR3 reads CASSLEGISYGYTF. In DNA, the CDR3 is TGTGCCAGCAGCTTAGAAGGGATCTCCTATGGCTACACCTTC.

Ten or more counts support this clonotype. The CDR3 nucleotides are TGTGCCAGCAGCTTATTAGGACCACCGAGCACAGATACGCAGTATTTT. Amino acid sequence: CASSLLGPPSTDTQYF. The V call is TRBV7-2, the J call TRBJ2-3; no reliable D call. V was pared by 2 bases and J by 0 bases, with 12 bases between. Germline assignment: CDR1 SGHTA and CDR2 FQGNSA. The CDR3 sequence is 16 residues long.

This chain connects TRBV6-4 to TRBJ2-1; TRBD2 matches at 9 bases. This CDR3 region has 15 residues. CDR1 is MRHNA, CDR2 SNTAGT, per germline. Losses at the gene ends were 2 bases for V and 7 bases for J; bases not matched to a gene: 6. The CDR3 region is CASSDHQRGVNEQFF. The CDR3 DNA is TGTGCCAGCAGTGACCACCAGCGGGGGGTAAATGAGCAGTTCTTC.

With respect to this clonotype: A much larger clone differs from this one at a single base, so this may be a read error. The chain carries TRBV19 and TRBJ2-3; D may match TRBD1 or TRBD2 (5 bases each). CDR3 length: 15 amino acids. CDR1 is LNHDA and CDR2 is SQIVND in the germline V gene (reference sequence). DNA for the CDR3: TGTGCCTGTAGGGGACGGACCTTTGGGGGAGATACGCAGTATTTT. Encoded protein: CACRGRTFGGDTQYF.

This clonotype has ten or more counts. V usage is TRBV7-8 and J usage is TRBJ2-7, with 10 bases fitting TRBD1. The ends lost 1 base at V and 4 bases at J; junction bases unmatched: 1. From germline, CDR1 is SGHVS and CDR2 FQNEAQ. The CDR3 contains 14 residues. CDR3 in amino acids: CASSLGGQGYEQYF. The CDR3 DNA follows: TGTGCCAGCAGCTTAGGGGGACAGGGGTACGAGCAGTACTTC.

This clonotype was counted ten times or more. The V and J genes are TRBV6-2 or TRBV6-3 and TRBJ1-1; TRBD1 matches 7 bases. The CDR3 covers 16 residues. Germline trimming cut 4 bases from V and 3 bases from J; bases unmatched to any gene: 11. The germline gives CDR1 MNHEY, CDR2 SVGEGT. CDR3 residues: CASSLEGAGRDTEAFF. The CDR3 nucleotides read TGTGCCAGCAGTTTGGAGGGGGCAGGGAGGGACACTGAAGCTTTCTTT.

This clonotype has a count of ten or more. The chain recombines TRBV18 with TRBJ2-1, with 12 positions matching TRBD2. CDR1 and CDR2 from the germline V gene are KGHSH and LQKENI. CDR3 length: 19 residues. V shed 0 bases and J 6 bases; nucleotides not matched to a gene: 12. CDR3 in DNA: TGTGCCAGCTCACCACCCCGACTAGCGGGGGTCAACGGTATCAATGAGCAGTTCTTC. It is translated as CASSPPRLAGVNGINEQFF. Together with reference TRBV18 and TRBJ2-1, the CDR3 gives the full variable domain: NAGVMQNPRHLVRRRGQEARLRCSPMKGHSHVYWYRQLPEEGLKFMVYLQKENIIDESGMPKERFSAEFPKEGPSILRIQQVVRGDSAAYFCASSPPRLAGVNGINEQFFGPGTRLTVL.

V gene TRBV10-3 combines with J gene TRBJ1-4; 8 nucleotides agree with TRBD1. The CDR3 contains 15 residues. Germline values: CDR1 ENHRY, CDR2 SYGVKD. Losses at the gene ends were 4 bases for V and 2 bases for J; bases not matched to a gene: 3. CDR3 in amino acids: CAISADRGTNEKLFF. In DNA, the CDR3 is TGTGCCATCAGTGCAGACAGGGGCACTAATGAAAAACTGTTTTTT.

This clonotype came up many times. The V and J genes are TRBV5-6 and TRBJ2-3, with D possibly being TRBD1 or TRBD2 (6 bases each). Germline-derived CDR1 and CDR2 are SGHDT and YYEEEE. This CDR3 region has 17 residues. V lost 1 base to trimming and J lost 2 bases, with 17 bases between them. For the CDR3, the DNA is TGTGCCAGCAGCTTGAGGCGGGGCGACAGGTTCACAGATACGCAGTATTTT. Its translation is CASSLRRGDRFTDTQYF.

This clonotype came up many times. At one boundary the junction diverges from the germline segment, which might be a read error. This chain links TRBV18 with TRBJ1-6, with D tentatively TRBD1 (5 bases). This CDR3 has 14 residues. Germline CDR1 and CDR2: KGHSH and LQKENI. The CDR3, as DNA: TGTGCCAGCTCCCTGGGGACGGACAATTCTCCCCTCCACTTT. Its translation is CASSLGTDNSPLHF.

This clonotype was detected many times. The rearrangement links TRBV7-9 to TRBJ1-6; 7 bases align to TRBD1. The CDR3 spans 14 residues. Germline V gene lookup returns CDR1 SEHNR and CDR2 FQNEAQ (reference sequence). The junction had 5 bases not matched to a gene; V was cut back by 2 bases and J by 10 bases. The CDR3 region has the DNA TGTGCCAGCAGCTTATACCAGGGGGGATCACCCCTCCACTTT. Protein: CASSLYQGGSPLHF.

This clonotype was counted many times. V is TRBV4-1 and J is TRBJ1-6; D is perhaps TRBD1 (5 bases). The germline V gene has CDR1 MGHRA and CDR2 YSYEKL. V lost 0 bases and J 7 bases, leaving 13 bases between the germline ends. CDR3 length: 16 amino acids. The CDR3 spells CASSQDGDSDNSPLHF. The CDR3, as DNA: TGCGCCAGCAGCCAAGATGGAGACAGCGACAATTCACCCCTCCACTTT.

This clonotype has ten or more counts. The rearrangement joins TRBV11-1 to TRBJ1-1; D gene unclear. The CDR3 is made up of 14 amino acids. Germline CDR1 reads SGHAT; CDR2 reads FQDESV (reference sequence). The V end was cut by 1 base, the J end by 3 bases, with 9 bases between. CDR3 sequence (DNA): TGTGCCAGCAGCTTAGAACCCCAAGACACTGAAGCTTTCTTT. This gives the protein CASSLEPQDTEAFF.

In its sample, this clonotype was seen a few times. The rearrangement uses TRBV30 and TRBJ1-2, with D tentatively TRBD1 (5 bases). Trimming removed 0 bases at V and 7 bases at J, with 15 bases between. There are 14 residues in the CDR3. Germline CDR1 and CDR2: GTSNPN and SVGIG (reference sequence). The CDR3 spells CAWSVPAGGGGYTF. The CDR3 coding sequence is TGTGCCTGGAGTGTACCTGCTGGCGGGGGTGGCTACACCTTC.